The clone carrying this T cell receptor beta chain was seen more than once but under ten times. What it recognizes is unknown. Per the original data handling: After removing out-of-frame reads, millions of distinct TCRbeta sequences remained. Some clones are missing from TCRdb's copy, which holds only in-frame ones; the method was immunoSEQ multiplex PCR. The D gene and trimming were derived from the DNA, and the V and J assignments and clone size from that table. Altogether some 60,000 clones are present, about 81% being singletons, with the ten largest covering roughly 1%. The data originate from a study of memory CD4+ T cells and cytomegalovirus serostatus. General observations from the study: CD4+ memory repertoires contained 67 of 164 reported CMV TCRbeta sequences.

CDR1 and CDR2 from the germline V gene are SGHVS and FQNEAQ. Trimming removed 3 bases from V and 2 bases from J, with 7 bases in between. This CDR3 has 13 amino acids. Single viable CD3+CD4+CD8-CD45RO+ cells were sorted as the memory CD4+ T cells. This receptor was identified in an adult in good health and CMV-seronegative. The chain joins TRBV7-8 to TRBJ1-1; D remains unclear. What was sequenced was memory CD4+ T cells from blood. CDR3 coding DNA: TGTGCCAGCAGCTTTGGGAGAAACACTGAAGCTTTCTTT. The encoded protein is CASSFGRNTEAFF. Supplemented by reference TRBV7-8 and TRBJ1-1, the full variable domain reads GAGVSQSPRYKVAKRGQDVALRCDPISGHVSLFWYQQALGQGPEFLTYFQNEAQLDKSGLPSDRFFAERPEGSVSTLKIQRTQQEDSAVYLCASSFGRNTEAFFGQGTRLTVV.